Given below is one TCR beta chain in context. The antigen remains unidentified. A read error may produce the germline difference seen at one junction end. The source of the sample is a study of T cell responses to AZD1222 COVID-19 vaccine. CDR1 is GTSNPN and CDR2 is SVGIG in the germline V gene (reference sequence). This CDR3 comprises 10 residues. Sequencing was performed with immunoSEQ multiplex PCR; in TCRdb, only in-frame clones are kept and a portion is missing. In the table there are 130,000 or so clones, 94% of which are singletons. General observations from the study: No repertoire was sampled before or during the peak T cell response, only after it.

The receptor's source is an adult in good health. The source was peripheral blood, collected on day 0 of AZD1222 vaccination. The V gene is TRBV30, the J gene TRBJ1-1; D remains unclear. This CDR3 is CAWDEAKLEF. CDR3 coding DNA: TGTGCCTGGGACGAAGCCAAACTTGAGTTT.